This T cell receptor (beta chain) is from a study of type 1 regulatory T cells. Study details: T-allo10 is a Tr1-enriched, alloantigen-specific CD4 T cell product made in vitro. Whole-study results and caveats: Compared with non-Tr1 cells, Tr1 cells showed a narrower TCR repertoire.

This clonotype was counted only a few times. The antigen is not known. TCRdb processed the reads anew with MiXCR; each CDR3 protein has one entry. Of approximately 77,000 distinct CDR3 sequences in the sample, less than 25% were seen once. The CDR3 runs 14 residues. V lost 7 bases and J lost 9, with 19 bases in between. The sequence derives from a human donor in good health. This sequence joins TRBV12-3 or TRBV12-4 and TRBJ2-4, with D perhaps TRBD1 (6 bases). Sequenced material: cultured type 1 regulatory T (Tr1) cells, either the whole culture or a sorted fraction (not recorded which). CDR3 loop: CASTSHRVSSIQYF. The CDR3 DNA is TGTGCCAGCACCTCCCACAGGGTATCTAGCATTCAGTACTTC.